This T cell receptor (beta chain) was captured in a study of kidney transplant recipient with SARS-CoV-2 infection. The germline V gene has CDR1 SQVTM and CDR2 ANQGSEA. The CDR3 consists of 14 residues. Trimming removed 5 bases at V and 4 bases at J, with 14 bases between. TCRdb reanalysed the reads using MiXCR and keeps one entry per CDR3 protein. This table has about 250,000 distinct CDR3 sequences, more than 25% appearing once. This clonotype was detected many times. Sequenced here: a blood sample, sampled at baseline and around day 110 from a kidney transplant recipient. This chain links TRBV29-1 with TRBJ2-2; D possibly corresponds to TRBD2 (5 bases). The clonotype comes from a young adult male patient who had COVID-19 and was a kidney transplant recipient. Some T cells may arise from the graft donor. Here the CDR3 DNA reads TGCAGCGTTCTCCCCGGAGAGGGCACCGGGGAGCTGTTTTTT. Residues: CSVLPGEGTGELFF.